The clone carrying this TCR beta chain was recorded at least ten times. This sample was taken from a study of T cells of healthy individuals. TCRdb called the 5' RACE reads again in MiXCR, with one record for every CDR3 protein. The table records nearly 100,000 distinct CDR3 sequences, under 20% of them present only once. This clonotype was obtained from a human donor in good health.

The chain's CDR3 is CASSQETPDTQYF. CDR3 DNA sequence: TGTGCCAGCAGCCAAGAGACCCCAGATACGCAGTATTTT. This chain uses TRBV4-2 with TRBJ2-3, with D uncertain. V lost 0 bases to trimming and J lost 4 bases, with 5 bases between them. This CDR3 has 13 residues. The germline V gene has CDR1 LGHNA and CDR2 YNFKEQ.